This paragraph reports one T cell receptor beta chain. The antigen it binds to is not known. No base-level quality is on record; no much larger clone is a single base apart. Samples from volunteer blood donors who had recovered from COVID-19 were contributed by a second Seattle source. Whole blood was collected in K2EDTA tubes by collaborating institutions according to the institutions' own protocols. Collaborator samples were shipped for TCRbeta analysis as frozen whole blood, isolated PBMCs, or DNA extracted from either sample type. TCRbeta CDR3 regions were amplified from genomic DNA by means of the immunoSEQ Assay, a bias-controlled multiplex PCR. The study's processing was this. The number of nucleated cells in each sample was estimated from the amplification of reference gene primers within the assay. Sequence reads were collapsed and filtered to measure the absolute abundance of every unique TCRbeta CDR3 rearrangement. For each sample, productive Simpson clonality was calculated as the square root of Simpson's diversity index over productive rearrangements. TCRdb obtained this table from immuneACCESS and retained in-frame rearrangements with V and J assigned. These tables miss some clones; where compared with another copy, unresolved V genes account for less than half of the shortfall, and the remainder is unexplained. The DNA was the basis for D and trimming; V, J and clone size are from that table. Present in this sample are around 200,000 clones, roughly 89% of which were seen just once. The ten largest clones represent 6.2% of the sample.

The CDR1 and CDR2 encoded by the germline V gene (reference sequence) are LGHDT and YNNKEL. Its CDR3 holds 15 amino acids, cysteine through phenylalanine. Only the CDR3 region is kept as DNA, spanning 45 bases read in frame from base 1. From V the trimming removes 4 bases and from J it removes 10 bases, while the gene matches leave 8 bases of the junction unaccounted for. The data were taken from a study of blood T cell repertoires in COVID-19 (dated by TCRdb to the early 2020s). For context, the study as a whole: Collaborator samples came from the United States, Italy and Spain and covered acute and convalescent phases of COVID-19. The material from the prospective study consisted of cDNA or gDNA derived from T cells, B-cell-depleted T cells, or PBMCs. Deeply sampled blood TCRbeta repertoires from subjects exposed to, actively infected with, or recovered from COVID-19 were included in the dataset. A freely available public database, intended as a resource for researchers studying the immune response to SARS-CoV-2, is where the repertoires were released. The samples were drawn from two sources: the first 160 participants of the ongoing ImmuneRACE study, and approximately 1,300 subjects contributed by 6 global collaborators. Sample metadata almost always included a de-identified subject ID, COVID-19 status, age in years and sex. Where available, HLA class I and class II types were obtained from metadata supplied by the sample provider rather than from assay-based typing. What the study reported, not specific to this receptor: How much clinical and demographic metadata was included differed by source and by participant, and the metadata was provided uncurated.

Material for sequencing was peripheral blood. This clonotype was sampled from a man in his 60s who had recovered from COVID-19. The V gene is TRBV3-1 (or the pseudogene TRBV3-2) and the J gene is TRBJ2-1; 12 of the junction bases match TRBD2. The nucleotides are TGTGCCAGCAGCCCCCGGCTAGCGGGAGGGCAAGAGCAGTTCTTC. Translated, this gives CASSPRLAGGQEQFF.